A single sample is the source of the 22 T cell receptor beta chains below, sequenced in a study of OX40 agonist ivuxolimab in advanced cancers. The receptor library was made with the immunoSEQ multiplex PCR assay. The table was pulled from immuneACCESS by TCRdb, which kept in-frame rearrangements only. Such tables lose some clones; where checked, under half of the loss comes from unresolved V genes, and the rest has no known cause. Recorded for this sample are some 64,000 clones; around 90% of them occurred a single time. 0.3% to 0.45% of the sample comes from the top ten. The material sequenced was CD4+ or CD8+ T cells sorted from blood, taken in a trial of the OX40 agonist ivuxolimab. The receptors were gathered from an adult with an advanced solid tumor such as melanoma, head and neck, liver or kidney cancer.

This chain uses TRBV19 with TRBJ2-7; D might be TRBD2 (6 bases). This CDR3 comprises 14 residues. Between the trimmed V and J ends, which lost 2 bases and 7 bases, there was a span of 15 bases. Germline V lookup: CDR1 LNHDA, CDR2 SQIVND (reference sequence). The CDR3 reads CASSIRGINREQYF. In DNA, the CDR3 is TGTGCCAGTAGTATACGGGGGATTAACCGGGAGCAGTACTTC.

The chain employs TRBV9 and TRBJ2-5; 7 bases are a match to TRBD2. Germline CDR1 is SGDLS and CDR2 is YYNGEE. The CDR3 has 15 residues. Trimming cost V 1 base and J 9 bases; bases outside gene matches: 12. The CDR3 bases are TGTGCCAGCAGCGTACTAGCGGAACCTCCTTGGGCCCAGTACTTC. Translated, it gives CASSVLAEPPWAQYF. The full variable domain, completed using reference TRBV9 and TRBJ2-5, is DSGVTQTPKHLITATGQRVTLRCSPRSGDLSVYWYQQSLDQGLQFLIQYYNGEERAKGNILERFSAQQFPDLHSELNLSSLELGDSALYFCASSVLAEPPWAQYFGPGTRLLVL.

The chain carries TRBV7-2 and TRBJ1-1; D gene unclear. The CDR3 has 14 amino acids. Trimming took off 1 base at V and 0 bases at J, with 6 bases between the two ends. Germline V gene lookup returns CDR1 SGHTA and CDR2 FQGNSA. The CDR3 loop reads CASSLEWMNTEAFF. DNA of the CDR3: TGTGCCAGCAGCTTAGAATGGATGAACACTGAAGCTTTCTTT.

V and J are TRBV5-6 and TRBJ2-5; weak D call: TRBD1 (6 bases). CDR1 and CDR2 from the germline V gene are SGHDT and YYEEEE. The V end lost 2 bases, the J end lost 4 bases, and 15 bases lay between the germline ends. The CDR3 sequence is 15 residues long. The CDR3 loop reads CASSLTGQRGETQYF. In DNA form, the CDR3 reads TGTGCCAGCAGCTTAACAGGACAGAGGGGAGAGACCCAGTACTTC.

CDR3: CASSPILDGNTIYF. CDR3 in DNA: TGTGCCAGCAGCCCCATCCTAGACGGAAACACCATATATTTT. J is TRBJ1-3 and V is TRBV4-2; D unclear. Germline V gives CDR1 LGHNA, CDR2 YNFKEQ. The CDR3 is 14 amino acids. The V end lost 4 bases, the J end lost 4 bases, and 11 bases lay between the germline ends.

The rearrangement links TRBV5-1 to TRBJ1-1; 9 bases are a match to TRBD1. The CDR3 is 16 amino acids. The germline V gene has CDR1 SGHRS and CDR2 YFSETQ. The junction had 8 bases not matched to a gene; V was cut back by 4 bases and J by 1 base. CDR3 nucleotide sequence: TGCGCCAGCAGCCGGGACAGGGAAATGAAGAACACTGAAGCTTTCTTT. Its protein product is CASSRDREMKNTEAFF.

The chain is built from TRBV5-6 and TRBJ1-5; D not resolved. Germline V gene lookup returns CDR1 SGHDT and CDR2 YYEEEE. Between the trimmed V and J ends, which lost 0 bases and 7 bases, there was a span of 11 bases. The CDR3 runs to 14 residues. The CDR3: CASSLGWEAQPQHF. In DNA, the CDR3 is TGTGCCAGCAGCTTGGGATGGGAGGCGCAGCCCCAGCATTTT. Based on the CDR3 plus reference TRBV5-6 and TRBJ1-5, the full variable domain is DAGVTQSPTHLIKTRGQQVTLRCSPKSGHDTVSWYQQALGQGPQFIFQYYEEEERQRGNFPDRFSGHQFPNYSSELNVNALLLGDSALYLCASSLGWEAQPQHFGDGTRLSIL.

The V gene is TRBV13, the J gene TRBJ1-1; 8 bases line up with TRBD1. V lost 5 bases, J lost 1 base, and 6 bases stayed unmatched. The CDR3 is 15 residues long. The germline V gene encodes CDR1 PRHDT and CDR2 FYEKMQ (reference sequence). DNA for the CDR3: TGTGCCAGCAGCGGCGGGACAGGCAAGAACACTGAAGCTTTCTTT. The encoded protein is CASSGGTGKNTEAFF.

In its sample, this clone was seen a few times. The CDR3 DNA is TGTGCCAGCAGTGGGGAGCGGGGTTACAATGAGCAGTTCTTC. Its protein product is CASSGERGYNEQFF. The J gene is TRBJ2-1, the V gene TRBV6-4; 7 nucleotides agree with TRBD2. The germline gives CDR1 MRHNA, CDR2 SNTAGT. Trimming cost V 4 bases and J 4 bases; bases outside gene matches: 4. This CDR3 has 14 amino acids.

J is TRBJ1-1 and V is TRBV30; D might be TRBD1 (5 bases). This CDR3 comprises 19 residues. Germline assignment: CDR1 GTSNPN and CDR2 SVGIG (reference sequence). V was clipped by 2 bases and J by 3 bases, with 28 bases between them. The CDR3 reads CAWSRTSGELMFPHTEAFF. The CDR3 DNA reads as TGTGCCTGGAGTAGGACAAGCGGGGAATTAATGTTCCCCCACACTGAAGCTTTCTTT. The full variable domain, completed using reference TRBV30 and TRBJ1-1, is SQTIHQWPATLVQPVGSPLSLECTVEGTSNPNLYWYRQAAGRGLQLLFYSVGIGQISSEVPQNLSASRPQDRQFILSSKKLLLSDSGFYLCAWSRTSGELMFPHTEAFFGQGTRLTVV.

As regards this clone: The identical CDR3 is also encoded by other nucleotide sequences in the sample. The genes are TRBV10-3 and TRBJ2-7; D possibly corresponds to TRBD1 (6 bases). This CDR3 contains 14 residues. Germline loops: CDR1 ENHRY, CDR2 SYGVKD. V shed 0 bases and J shed 1 base, with 7 bases lying between them. This CDR3 is CAISESTGSYEQYF. CDR3 nucleotide sequence: TGTGCCATCAGTGAGTCCACAGGGTCCTACGAGCAGTACTTC.

The gene calls are TRBV10-3 and TRBJ1-2; D gene unclear. V lost 7 bases, J lost 0 bases, and 12 bases lay in between. This CDR3 is 14 amino acids long. Germline V gene lookup returns CDR1 ENHRY and CDR2 SYGVKD. The CDR3 protein is CAITPRESNYGYTF. CDR3 bases: TGTGCCATCACCCCAAGAGAGTCTAACTATGGCTACACCTTC.

J is TRBJ1-4 and V is TRBV7-8; D is unresolved. The V gene's germline CDR1 is SGHVS and CDR2 FQNEAQ. V was shortened by 1 base and J by 3 bases, with 9 bases between the two germline ends. This CDR3 is 15 amino acids long. The CDR3 spells CASSLENGPNEKLFF. The CDR3 DNA sequence: TGTGCCAGCAGCTTAGAAAATGGACCTAATGAAAAACTGTTTTTT.

The chain links TRBV4-2 to TRBJ1-3; perhaps TRBD1 as D (5 bases). V lost 1 base and J 1 base, leaving 20 bases between the germline ends. Germline loops: CDR1 LGHNA, CDR2 YNFKEQ. The length of the CDR3 is 19 residues. DNA of the CDR3: TGTGCCAGCAGCCAAGTATCGCAGGGAAGTTTGTCTTCTGGAAACACCATATATTTT. Protein product: CASSQVSQGSLSSGNTIYF.

CDR3 in DNA: TGTGCCAGCAGCCCACAGTCCACAGGGTCTGCTGGAAACACCATATATTTT. The encoded protein is CASSPQSTGSAGNTIYF. This chain links TRBV11-2 with TRBJ1-3; TRBD1 might be the D (6 bases). The CDR3 has 17 residues. Trimming removed 5 bases at V and 2 bases at J, with 19 bases between. Per germline, CDR1 SGHAT and CDR2 FQNNGV.

This chain joins TRBV25-1 and TRBJ2-5; 9 positions agree with TRBD1. The DNA matches TRBJ2-7 better at its end, which makes the J call doubtful. The CDR3 spans 14 residues. Germline-derived CDR1 and CDR2 are MGHDK and SYGVNS. For the CDR3, the DNA is TGTGCCAGCAGTGAGGGGACAGGGCCCTACGAGCAGTACTTC. Residues: CASSEGTGPYEQYF.

J is TRBJ2-1 and V is TRBV7-9; D might be TRBD1 (5 bases). The CDR3 has 14 amino acids. Per germline, CDR1 SEHNR and CDR2 FQNEAQ (reference sequence). V lost 5 bases and J 10 bases, leaving 18 bases between the germline ends. This CDR3 reads CASSVEITGVEQFF. The CDR3 DNA reads TGTGCCAGCAGCGTAGAGATTACAGGTGTAGAGCAGTTCTTC. Full variable domain (rest looked up from reference TRBV7-9 and TRBJ2-1): DTGVSQNPRHKITKRGQNVTFRCDPISEHNRLYWYRQTLGQGPEFLTYFQNEAQLEKSRLLSDRFSAERPKGSFSTLEIQRTEQGDSAMYLCASSVEITGVEQFFGPGTRLTVL.

The rearrangement uses TRBV7-9 and TRBJ1-3; D gene unclear. The CDR3 has 13 residues. Germline V CDR1 and CDR2: SEHNR, FQNEAQ (reference sequence). V was cut by 4 bases and J by 5 bases, with 9 bases left in between. The chain's CDR3 is CASSSGVRNTIYF. As DNA, the CDR3 is TGTGCCAGCAGCTCCGGGGTGCGAAACACCATATATTTT. Full variable domain (rest looked up from reference TRBV7-9 and TRBJ1-3): DTGVSQNPRHKITKRGQNVTFRCDPISEHNRLYWYRQTLGQGPEFLTYFQNEAQLEKSRLLSDRFSAERPKGSFSTLEIQRTEQGDSAMYLCASSSGVRNTIYFGEGSWLTVV.

The chain recombines TRBV5-1 with TRBJ2-1; D ambiguous. Trimming shortened V by 0 bases and J by 5 bases, and 9 bases separated the two germline ends. This CDR3 has 14 amino acids. Germline loops: CDR1 SGHRS, CDR2 YFSETQ. DNA for the CDR3: TGCGCCAGCAGCTTGGTAAGAATGGACAATGAGCAGTTCTTC. Protein product: CASSLVRMDNEQFF.

The chain carries TRBV6-1 and TRBJ2-4; D tentatively reads TRBD1 or TRBD2 (5 bases each). Germline values: CDR1 MNHNS, CDR2 SASEGT. V dropped 7 bases and J dropped 8 bases, with 18 bases sitting between them. The CDR3 runs 14 residues. The CDR3 spells CASTQTGTRDIQYF. Written as DNA, the CDR3 is TGTGCCAGCACACAAACCGGGACCCGGGACATTCAGTACTTC.

The J gene is TRBJ2-1, the V gene TRBV6-5; 10 nucleotides match TRBD1. The germline gives CDR1 MNHEY, CDR2 SVGAGI. The V gene end was trimmed by 6 bases and the J gene end by 7 bases; junction bases not matched to a gene: 9. This CDR3 contains 15 residues. The CDR3 spells CASRSGQGGENEQFF. The CDR3 DNA reads TGTGCCAGCAGGAGCGGACAGGGGGGGGAGAATGAGCAGTTCTTC.

This chain joins TRBV11-1 and TRBJ2-7; a weak D match, TRBD2 (6 bases). V dropped 5 bases and J dropped 3 bases, with 14 bases sitting between them. CDR3 length: 14 residues. The germline V gene has CDR1 SGHAT and CDR2 FQDESV (reference sequence). The CDR3 bases are TGTGCCAGCAGCGCGAACGGCGGGGACTACGAGCAGTACTTC. Translation: CASSANGGDYEQYF.